Each of the 12 T cell receptor beta chains below was sequenced from the same sample in a study of cytomegalovirus exposure and HLA in healthy donors. The PCR used 60 Vbeta and 13 Jbeta primers. Libraries were prepared by immunoSEQ multiplex PCR; TCRdb keeps only in-frame clonotypes and omits some of them. Here the sample spans about 150,000 clones, 70% to 85% being singletons. Specimen: PBMCs. The receptors shown here come from a young man in good health and CMV-seronegative.

J is TRBJ1-2 and V is TRBV21-1; whether TRBD1, the table's D call, matches the DNA was not checked. TRBV21-1 is reported as a pseudogene. The CDR3 consists of 13 residues. CDR3 loop: CASSKNGRGSYTF. The CDR3 region has the DNA TGTGCCAGCAGCAAGAACGGCAGGGGAAGTTACACCTTC.

This chain links TRBV27 with TRBJ2-5; 10 bases are shared with TRBD1. The CDR3 is 16 amino acids. The V and J ends lost 6 bases and 3 bases, in that order; junction bases with no gene match: 10. CDR1 is MNHEY, CDR2 SMNVEV, per germline (reference sequence). CDR3 in DNA: TGTGCCAGCAGCTCGCCCGGGACAGGGGAGGAAGAGACCCAGTACTTC. Its translation: CASSSPGTGEEETQYF.

The chain links TRBV10-3 to TRBJ2-5, with 9 bases identical to TRBD1. The CDR3 consists of 12 residues. Germline V lookup: CDR1 ENHRY, CDR2 SYGVKD. Trimming removed 8 bases from V and 2 bases from J; junction bases left unmatched: 0. Here the CDR3 reads CAIGTGQETQYF. CDR3 sequence (DNA): TGTGCCATCGGGACAGGGCAAGAGACCCAGTACTTC.

Remarks on this clone: The conserved closing phenylalanine or tryptophan is absent in this CDR3, likely reflecting a read error. No DNA is shown, since the ends of the CDR3 on it are uncertain; the CDR3 is the one TCRdb lists. The rearrangement joins TRBV7-2 to TRBJ2-6; TRBD2, the D gene given by the table, was not confirmed from the DNA. With termini counted, the CDR3 has 13 amino acids. The germline gives CDR1 SGHTA, CDR2 FQGNSA. CDR3 protein: CASSSPGTSGATK.

On this clone itself: Other DNA sequences in the same sample also yield this CDR3. The rearrangement links TRBV15 to TRBJ2-7; 8 bases are a match to TRBD1. Germline V gene sequence: CDR1 LNHNV, CDR2 YYDKDF (reference sequence). After removal of 3 bases from V and 2 bases from J, the junction contained 6 bases not matched to a gene. This CDR3 contains 15 residues. The CDR3 DNA follows: TGTGCCACCAGCAGGGATTCAGGGGGCGCCTACGAGCAGTACTTC. As protein: CATSRDSGGAYEQYF.

V is TRBV10-3 and J is TRBJ2-7; 7 bases align to TRBD1. Per the germline V gene, CDR1 is ENHRY and CDR2 is SYGVKD. The CDR3 sequence is 14 residues long. The ends lost 7 bases at V and 4 bases at J; junction bases unmatched: 10. CDR3 nucleotide sequence: TGTGCCATCAAGTTGACAGGGTCTTCGTACGAGCAGTACTTC. Its translation is CAIKLTGSSYEQYF.

In DNA form, the CDR3 reads TGTGCCAGCAGCTTAGGGGGCGGGGGGATTTCCCCAGAGACCCAGTACTTC. Translation gives CASSLGGGGISPETQYF. The V and J genes are TRBV5-4 and TRBJ2-5; D is perhaps TRBD2 (8 bases). Trimming stripped 2 bases from V and 4 bases from J, with 21 bases between. Germline V lookup: CDR1 SGHNT, CDR2 YYREEE (reference sequence). This CDR3 comprises 17 residues.

This clone was counted once. The chain employs TRBV28 and TRBJ1-6, with D possibly matching TRBD1 (5 bases). V was shortened by 3 bases and J by 6 bases, with 9 bases between the two germline ends. Per germline, CDR1 MDHEN and CDR2 SYDVKM. CDR3 length: 14 residues. Here the CDR3 DNA reads TGTGCCAGCAGTTTGGGGCAGGGTAATTCACCCCTCCACTTT. As protein: CASSLGQGNSPLHF.

The rearrangement joins TRBV10-3 to TRBJ1-6; 9 bases fit TRBD1. This CDR3 has 16 residues. The trim removed 0 bases at V and 10 bases at J, leaving 7 bases unmatched. Germline V gene data show CDR1 as ENHRY and CDR2 as SYGVKD. In nucleotides, the CDR3 is TGTGCCATCAGTGAGTCGGCGGGACAGGGCAAGTCACCCCTCCACTTT. Residues: CAISESAGQGKSPLHF.

The V gene is TRBV6-1, the J gene TRBJ1-2; D is perhaps TRBD1 (6 bases). This CDR3 is built from 14 residues. Per the germline V gene, CDR1 is MNHNS and CDR2 is SASEGT. Trimming removed 0 bases from V and 7 bases from J, with 12 bases in between. The CDR3 here is CASSEAVRGRGYTF. CDR3 nucleotide sequence: TGTGCCAGCAGTGAAGCCGTCAGGGGTCGTGGCTACACCTTC.

The chain uses TRBV19 and TRBJ1-5; possible D gene TRBD1, 5 bases. V dropped 10 bases and J dropped 0 bases, with 13 bases sitting between them. The germline V gene has CDR1 LNHDA and CDR2 SQIVND (reference sequence). The CDR3 sequence is 14 residues long. CDR3: CATMEGNSNQPQHF. CDR3 bases: TGTGCCACCATGGAGGGGAATAGCAATCAGCCCCAGCATTTT.

V is TRBV9 and J is TRBJ2-5; possible D gene TRBD1, 5 bases. Per germline, CDR1 SGDLS and CDR2 YYNGEE. Trimming took 0 bases from V and 7 from J, leaving 13 bases between them. The CDR3 contains 14 residues. The CDR3 coding sequence is TGTGCCAGCAGCGTAGGTGACAGCCTGGGGACCCAGTACTTC. Protein: CASSVGDSLGTQYF.